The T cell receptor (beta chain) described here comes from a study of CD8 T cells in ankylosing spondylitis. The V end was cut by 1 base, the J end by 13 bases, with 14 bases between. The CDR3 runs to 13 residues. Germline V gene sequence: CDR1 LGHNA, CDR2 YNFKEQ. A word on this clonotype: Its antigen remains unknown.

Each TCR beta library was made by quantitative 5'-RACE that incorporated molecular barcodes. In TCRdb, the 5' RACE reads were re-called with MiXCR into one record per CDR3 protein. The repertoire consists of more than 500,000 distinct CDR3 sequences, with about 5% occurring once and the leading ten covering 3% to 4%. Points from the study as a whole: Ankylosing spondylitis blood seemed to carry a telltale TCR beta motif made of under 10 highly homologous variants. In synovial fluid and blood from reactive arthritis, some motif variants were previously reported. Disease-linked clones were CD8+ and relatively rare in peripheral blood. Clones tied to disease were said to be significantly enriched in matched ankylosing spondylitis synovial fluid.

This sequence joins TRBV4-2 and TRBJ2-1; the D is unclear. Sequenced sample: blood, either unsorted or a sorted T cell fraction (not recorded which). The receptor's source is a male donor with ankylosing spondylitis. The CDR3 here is CASSQGGLPKQFF. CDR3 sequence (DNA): TGTGCCAGCAGCCAAGGAGGCCTACCCAAACAGTTCTTC.